This T cell receptor beta chain is from a study of human T cells and chemical hapten exposure. In germline, CDR1 is DFQATT, CDR2 SNEGSKA (reference sequence). V was pared by 2 bases and J by 2 bases, with 9 bases between. The CDR3 covers 13 residues. This clonotype showed up just a few times. Time point reported: patch test 1, 2 weeks after DPC sensitization. Treatment meaning: therapeutic diphenylcyclopropenone sensitization with weekly scalp DPC. TCRdb independently ran MiXCR on the RACE reads; one entry per CDR3 protein. The table includes roughly 120,000 distinct CDR3 sequences, over 10% detected once.

This TCR was sampled from a woman in her fifties or sixties with alopecia areata. Some clones in this sample may be carry-over from other donors' samples. Sequenced here: whole blood, sampled in connection with sensitization to the hapten diphenylcyclopropenone (DPC). The rearrangement joins TRBV20-1 to TRBJ1-2; no clear D. In nucleotides, the CDR3 is TGCAGTGCTAGATCCGCGGGGAACTATGGCTACACCTTC. Its translation is CSARSAGNYGYTF.